A single sample is the source of the 12 T cell receptor beta chains below, sequenced in a study of human T cells and chemical hapten exposure. Time point noted: pre-sensitization, week 0. Treatment denoted: therapeutic diphenylcyclopropenone sensitization with weekly scalp DPC. TCRdb used MiXCR to reprocess the RACE reads, holding one entry per CDR3 protein. Here the sample spans about 270,000 distinct CDR3 sequences, roughly 7.7% being singletons. The sequencing here drew on whole blood, taken in connection with sensitization to the hapten diphenylcyclopropenone (DPC). Receptors originate from a man between 18 and 35 years old with alopecia areata. Some clones in this sample may be carry-over from other donors' samples.

In its sample, this clonotype was seen many times. The rearrangement links TRBV29-1 to TRBJ2-2, with 11 bases lining up with TRBD2. The germline V gene has CDR1 SQVTM and CDR2 ANQGSEA. The J segment lost 3 bases and the V segment lost 4 bases, leaving 4 bases of the junction unmatched. This CDR3 has 15 residues. In nucleotides, the CDR3 is TGCAGCGTTGGGGCTAGCGGGGGGTACACCGGGGAGCTGTTTTTT. This encodes CSVGASGGYTGELFF.

There are a few counts of this clonotype. V gene TRBV5-5 combines with J gene TRBJ2-1; 13 bases align to TRBD2. The CDR3 consists of 18 residues. The V gene end was trimmed by 0 bases and the J gene end by 2 bases; junction bases not matched to a gene: 5. Germline V lookup: CDR1 SGHKS, CDR2 YYEKEE (reference sequence). The CDR3: CASSLGGLAGATYNEQFF. The CDR3 DNA reads as TGTGCCAGCAGCTTGGGAGGACTAGCGGGGGCAACCTACAATGAGCAGTTCTTC.

This clonotype has only a few counts. The genes are TRBV20-1 and TRBJ1-5; D is possibly TRBD1 (5 bases). Germline CDR1 DFQATT, CDR2 SNEGSKA (reference sequence). The V end lost 0 bases, the J end lost 1 base, and 10 bases lay between the germline ends. This CDR3 has 15 residues. The CDR3 reads CSARDRRGSNQPQHF. DNA for the CDR3: TGCAGTGCTAGAGATAGGAGGGGCAGCAATCAGCCCCAGCATTTT.

This clonotype was counted a few times. The V call is TRBV10-3, the J call TRBJ1-6; D is uncertain. This CDR3 is built from 14 residues. The germline CDR1 and CDR2 sequences are ENHRY and SYGVKD. V was cut by 4 bases and J by 5 bases, with 9 bases left in between. CDR3 nucleotides: TGTGCCATCAGTGGCAGATTAGATAATTCACCCCTCCACTTT. It translates to CAISGRLDNSPLHF.

This chain joins TRBV7-6 and TRBJ1-6, with D unclear. Germline-derived CDR1 and CDR2 are SGHVS and FNYEAQ. V gave up 0 bases and J gave up 11 bases, with 11 bases separating them. This CDR3 is 14 amino acids long. CDR3 in amino acids: CASSLAGPSPPLHF. The DNA for the CDR3 is TGTGCCAGCAGCTTAGCGGGCCCTAGCCCACCCCTCCACTTT.

This clonotype was seen only a few times. The chain employs TRBV4-1 and TRBJ2-4; TRBD1 or TRBD2 may be the D gene (5 bases each). Per the germline V gene, CDR1 is MGHRA and CDR2 is YSYEKL. The CDR3 consists of 21 residues. The V end was cut by 0 bases, the J end by 0 bases, with 24 bases between. In DNA, the CDR3 is TGCGCCAGCAGCCAAGAAGGCCGGGGCAGGGAATCGACCATAGCCAAAAACATTCAGTACTTC. It is translated as CASSQEGRGRESTIAKNIQYF.

The rearrangement uses TRBV7-2 and TRBJ1-5, with D perhaps TRBD1 (5 bases). The CDR3 is 14 amino acids. The V gene's germline CDR1 is SGHTA and CDR2 FQGNSA. With 0 bases removed from V and 7 bases from J, the gap between germline ends came to 10 bases. The CDR3, as DNA: TGTGCCAGCAGCTTAGCGTGGGGCGGGCAGCCCCAGCATTTT. Its translation is CASSLAWGGQPQHF.

V gene TRBV14 combines with J gene TRBJ1-5; D is unresolved. Germline CDR1 is SGHDN and CDR2 is FVKESK. Trimming took 1 base from V and 4 from J, leaving 11 bases between them. The CDR3 extends over 15 amino acids. The CDR3 spells CASSQGVKLNQPQHF. The CDR3 nucleotides are TGTGCCAGCAGCCAAGGGGTCAAATTGAATCAGCCCCAGCATTTT.

As to this clonotype: Given a much more abundant clone one base away, this may be a read error. CDR3 bases: TGTGCCAGCAGTTATACCTCGAACACTGAAGCTTTCTTT. It yields the protein CASSYTSNTEAFF. The chain links TRBV6-2 or TRBV6-3 to TRBJ1-1; the D is unclear. The CDR3 contains 13 residues. Trimming pared 3 bases from V and 1 base from J, leaving 6 bases between. Germline lookup yields CDR1 MNHEY and CDR2 SVGEGT.

This clonotype has ten or more counts. This chain connects TRBV6-2 or TRBV6-3 to TRBJ1-5; no firm D call. CDR1 and CDR2 from the germline V gene are MNHEY and SVGEGT. The CDR3 consists of 15 residues. Trimming removed 6 bases from V and 0 bases from J, with 12 bases in between. The CDR3 reads CASRYRGYSNQPQHF. In DNA, the CDR3 is TGTGCCAGCAGATATCGAGGTTATAGCAATCAGCCCCAGCATTTT.

This clonotype was detected a few times. This chain joins TRBV2 and TRBJ2-2, with TRBD1 matching 10 bases. This CDR3 is 15 amino acids long. Germline CDR1 SNHLY, CDR2 FYNNEI. Trimming removed 8 bases from V and 2 bases from J; junction bases left unmatched: 5. The CDR3 region has the DNA TGTGCCAGCGAGACAGGGGGCTTAAACACCGGGGAGCTGTTTTTT. It translates to CASETGGLNTGELFF.

This clonotype was observed a handful of times. V usage is TRBV20-1 and J usage is TRBJ2-2; D not resolved. The V end lost 7 bases, the J end lost 1 base, and 13 bases lay between the germline ends. Germline lookup yields CDR1 DFQATT and CDR2 SNEGSKA (reference sequence). This CDR3 contains 14 residues. In nucleotides, the CDR3 is TGCAGTGTCAGAAACGACTGGAACACCGGGGAGCTGTTTTTT. Residues: CSVRNDWNTGELFF.